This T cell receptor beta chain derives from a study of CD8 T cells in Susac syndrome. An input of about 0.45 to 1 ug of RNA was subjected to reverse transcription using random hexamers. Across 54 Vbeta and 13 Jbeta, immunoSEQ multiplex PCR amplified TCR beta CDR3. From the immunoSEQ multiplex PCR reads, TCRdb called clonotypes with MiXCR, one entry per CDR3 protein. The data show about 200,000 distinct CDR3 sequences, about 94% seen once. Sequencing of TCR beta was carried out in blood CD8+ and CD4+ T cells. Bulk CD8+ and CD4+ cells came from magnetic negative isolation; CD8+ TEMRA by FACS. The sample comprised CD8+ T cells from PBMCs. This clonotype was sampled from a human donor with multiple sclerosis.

CDR3 in amino acids: CASSEQAYYEQYF. Written as DNA, the CDR3 is TGTGCCAGCAGTGAGCAGGCCTACTACGAGCAGTACTTC. The chain links TRBV2 to TRBJ2-7; D is unclear. With 3 bases removed from V and 3 bases from J, the gap between germline ends came to 9 bases. This CDR3 region has 13 residues. Germline assignment: CDR1 SNHLY and CDR2 FYNNEI.